The 5 T cell receptor beta chains presented below share a single source sample, sequenced in a study of T-cell reconstitution after alpha-beta-depleted transplantation in children. Preparation of the TCRbeta library was carried out with unique molecular identifiers. Each CDR3 protein gets one entry after TCRdb re-called the PCR reads with MiXCR. The table includes under 450,000 distinct CDR3 sequences, around 16% detected once. This specimen consisted of PBMCs, mostly from graft donor cells, obtained 360 days after TCRalphabeta/CD19-depleted stem cell transplant. The receptors stem from a boy in the first two years of life who had a stem cell transplant for Wiskott-Aldrich syndrome, so the T cells may come from the graft donor.

This clonotype was detected only a few times. V and J are TRBV10-2 and TRBJ2-7; TRBD2 might be the D (6 bases). V was clipped by 0 bases and J by 4 bases, with 22 bases between them. This CDR3 has 18 residues. Per the germline V gene, CDR1 is WSHSY and CDR2 is SAAADI. CDR3 in amino acids: CASSESRRTTRRKYEQYF. CDR3 nucleotide sequence: TGCGCCAGCAGTGAGTCGAGGCGGACGACTAGGAGGAAATACGAGCAGTACTTC.

The rearrangement links TRBV29-1 to TRBJ2-7; D ambiguous. V was clipped by 5 bases and J by 0 bases, with 8 bases between them. CDR3 length: 12 amino acids. Germline-derived CDR1 and CDR2 are SQVTM and ANQGSEA. CDR3 DNA: TGCAGCGTTCGGTCGAGCTCCTACGAGCAGTACTTC. This codes for CSVRSSSYEQYF.

Only a few counts were recorded for this clonotype. The rearrangement joins TRBV3-1 to TRBJ2-1; D is unresolved. Germline V gene lookup returns CDR1 LGHDT and CDR2 YNNKEL (reference sequence). V was pared by 0 bases and J by 15 bases, with 15 bases between. The CDR3 loop spans 13 amino acids. In DNA, the CDR3 is TGTGCCAGCAGCCAAGAGATAGCTACACGGTCGTTCTTC. Translating it yields CASSQEIATRSFF.

V usage is TRBV5-1 and J usage is TRBJ1-1, with D possibly matching TRBD1 (6 bases). The CDR3 contains 12 residues. V gave up 5 bases and J gave up 4 bases, with 9 bases separating them. The germline V gene has CDR1 SGHRS and CDR2 YFSETQ. CDR3 sequence: CASREGGTEAFF. The DNA for the CDR3 is TGCGCCAGCAGGGAGGGGGGCACTGAAGCTTTCTTT.

CDR3 protein: CASSFRVLPSGANVLTF. The DNA for the CDR3 is TGCGCCAGCAGCTTCAGGGTTCTACCCTCTGGGGCCAACGTCCTGACTTTC. The chain recombines TRBV5-1 with TRBJ2-6; weak D call: TRBD1 (5 bases). The CDR3 has 17 amino acids. Deletions cut 2 bases from V and 0 bases from J, with 12 bases between. CDR1 and CDR2 (germline): SGHRS, YFSETQ.